Listed below are T cell receptor beta chains from one sample, sequenced in a study of cytomegalovirus exposure and HLA in healthy donors. TCRdb's table, derived via immunoSEQ multiplex PCR, lists solely in-frame clones and lacks some. The table records some 130,000 clones, roughly 9.6% of them present only once. Sample: PBMCs. The receptor set was obtained from a woman aged 40-49 years in good health and CMV-seropositive. Both conserved end residues are part of each CDR3. A D gene is named only where the DNA matches it firmly. A clone size is listed for some rows: how often the clone was seen (once, few, many), or a class if it is expanded.

clone_size,d_call,j_call,v_call,cdr3_nt,cdr3_aa
few,NA,TRBJ2-2,TRBV5-1,TGCGCCAGCAGCGTGGACAGGGAGCTGTTTTTT,CASSVDRELFF
many,NA,TRBJ2-3,TRBV2,TGTGCCAGCAGCCAACAGGGCGCTAGCACAGATACGCAGTATTTT,CASSQQGASTDTQYF
NA,NA,TRBJ2-7,TRBV11-2,TGTGCCAGCAGCTTAGATATGTTGGGGCGCTACGAGCAGTACTTC,CASSLDMLGRYEQYF
NA,NA,TRBJ1-4,TRBV2,TGTGCCAGCAGTGACGGGGGGGGGTATGAAAAACTGTTTTTT,CASSDGGGYEKLFF
few,NA,TRBJ2-2,TRBV7-9,TGTGCCAGCAGCCGGGATATTTCAGGGCTGTTTTTT,CASSRDISGLFF
NA,NA,TRBJ1-6,TRBV2,TGTGCCAGCAGTGATCAGGGTTCCTATAATTCACCCCTCCACTTT,CASSDQGSYNSPLHF
NA,NA,TRBJ1-2,TRBV21-1,TGTGCCAGCAGCCGGACAGGGGACCAGAACTATGGCTACACCTTC,CASSRTGDQNYGYTF
NA,TRBD2,TRBJ2-2,TRBV6-1,TGTGCCAGCAGTGAAGCGGCTAGCGGGGGGCCCTCATCGAACACCGGGGAGCTGTTTTTT,CASSEAASGGPSSNTGELFF
NA,NA,TRBJ1-1,TRBV7-6,TGTGCCAGCAGCTTAAGGAGGGGAGCTTTCTTT,CASSLRRGAFF
few,TRBD2,TRBJ2-1,TRBV9,TGTGCCAGCAGCGTTTCGAGCGGGGTCCCCTACAATGAGCAGTTCTTC,CASSVSSGVPYNEQFF
few,NA,TRBJ2-1,TRBV9,TGTGCCAGCAGCCCGAATAGCAGGGGGGACAATGAGCAGTTCTTC,CASSPNSRGDNEQFF
few,NA,TRBJ2-5,TRBV18,TGTGCCAGCTCACCACCTTATCAGGAGACCCAGTACTTC,CASSPPYQETQYF
few,NA,TRBJ2-4,TRBV2,TGTGCCAGCAGAGGAGGTCAGGGGAACATTCAGTACTTC,CASRGGQGNIQYF
few,TRBD1,TRBJ1-2,TRBV28,TGTGCCAGCAGCCTCGGGCAGGGGGCTGGCTACACCTTC,CASSLGQGAGYTF
NA,NA,TRBJ2-7,TRBV7-6,TGTGCCCGCAGCGCCTCAGGGGACTCCTACGAGCAGTACTTC,CARSASGDSYEQYF
NA,TRBD2,TRBJ2-1,TRBV2,TGTGCCAGCAGCAGTCTAGCGGGGGGATTCTACAATGAGCAGTTCTTC,CASSSLAGGFYNEQFF
NA,NA,TRBJ1-4,TRBV15,TGTGCCACCAGCACCGAGTTGGGGGACTTGGTTGAAAAACTGTTTTTT,CATSTELGDLVEKLFF
few,TRBD2,TRBJ2-7,TRBV6-1,TGTGCCAGCAGTACCCTTAGCGGGGGGGCGGACGAGCAGTACTTC,CASSTLSGGADEQYF
few,NA,TRBJ2-7,TRBV6-5,TGTGCCAGCAGCACTACTCGTGCGAGCGAGCAGTACTTC,CASSTTRASEQYF
few,TRBD1,TRBJ1-4,TRBV19,TGTGCCAGTAGTGACCGGGACAGCACGTTTGAAAAACTGTTTTTT,CASSDRDSTFEKLFF
NA,NA,TRBJ2-3,TRBV2,TGTGCCAGCAGTGAATTTCTCTCGGATACGCAGTATTTT,CASSEFLSDTQYF
NA,NA,TRBJ1-5,TRBV2,TGTGCCAGCAGTGAAATGAGGGAGCCCCAGCATTTT,CASSEMREPQHF
few,TRBD1,TRBJ2-2,TRBV5-1,TGCGCCAGCAGCTTCAGGGGGCTCGACACCGGGGAGCTGTTTTTT,CASSFRGLDTGELFF
NA,TRBD1,TRBJ2-4,TRBV28,TGTGCCAGCAGGGGGGACAGGGATGCCAAAAACATTCAGTACTTC,CASRGDRDAKNIQYF
NA,TRBD1,TRBJ1-6,TRBV7-3,TGTGCCAGCAGTCGGACAGGGTTCGCTTCACCCCTCCACTTT,CASSRTGFASPLHF
few,NA,TRBJ1-1,TRBV7-9,TGTGCCAGCAGCGGAGCTGGGTTAAACACTGAAGCTTTCTTT,CASSGAGLNTEAFF
NA,TRBD1,TRBJ2-1,TRBV5-1,TGCGCCAGCAGCTTGGGGACAGGGGGCTACAATGAGCAGTTCTTC,CASSLGTGGYNEQFF
NA,NA,TRBJ2-1,TRBV5-6,TGTGCCAGCAGCTTGCAGATTGAGCAGTTCTTC,CASSLQIEQFF
NA,NA,TRBJ2-1,TRBV25-1,TGTGCCAGCAGTCGTTCGGCGGCGGGGGCCGGGGTATACAATGAGCAGTTCTTC,CASSRSAAGAGVYNEQFF
NA,TRBD1,TRBJ1-2,TRBV5-1,TGCGCCAGCAGCCTGGGGGACAGGATATATGGCTACACCTTC,CASSLGDRIYGYTF
NA,NA,TRBJ2-2,TRBV14,TGTGCCAGCAGCCAGGTTCAGTACACCGGGGAGCTGTTTTTT,CASSQVQYTGELFF
NA,NA,TRBJ2-7,TRBV5-1,TGCGCCAGCAGCTTAGGGGACTCAGGCTCCTACGAGCAGTACTTC,CASSLGDSGSYEQYF
NA,TRBD1,TRBJ1-2,TRBV7-2,TGTGCCAGCAGCTCCACAGGGGCGGCCTATGGCTACACCTTC,CASSSTGAAYGYTF
NA,TRBD1,TRBJ1-2,TRBV7-9,TGTGCCAGCAGCTTAACCGGGACAGGGGATGGCTACACCTTC,CASSLTGTGDGYTF
few,TRBD2,TRBJ2-5,TRBV11-2,TGTGCCAGCAGCTCCCCCGGGACTAGCGGGGGACATGAGACCCAGTACTTC,CASSSPGTSGGHETQYF
NA,NA,TRBJ2-5,TRBV29-1,TGCAGCGTTTGGGGGGGCGAAGAGACCCAGTACTTC,CSVWGGEETQYF
few,NA,TRBJ1-1,TRBV18,TGTGCCAGCTCACCCCGGGAGGATACGGTGGCTTTCTTT,CASSPREDTVAFF
few,TRBD1,TRBJ2-3,TRBV2,TGTGCCAGCAGTCCAAGAGGGGGCTCGTGGGTCGATACGCAGTATTTT,CASSPRGGSWVDTQYF
NA,TRBD1,TRBJ1-2,TRBV19,TGTGCCAGTAGTATCACCGGGACAGGGGGCGCGTTCTATGGCTACACCTTC,CASSITGTGGAFYGYTF
NA,NA,TRBJ2-5,TRBV7-9,TGTGCCAGCAGCTTAGATGGCAGCCAAGAGACCCAGTACTTC,CASSLDGSQETQYF
few,NA,TRBJ1-1,TRBV5-4,TGTGCCAGCAGCAATAGTCCCCTCGGTGTGTTCACTGAAGCTTTCTTT,CASSNSPLGVFTEAFF
NA,NA,TRBJ2-2,TRBV5-1,TGCGCCAGCAGCTTGGTTGGAGGGCTGAACACCGGGGAGCTGTTTTTT,CASSLVGGLNTGELFF
NA,NA,TRBJ1-1,TRBV19,TGTGCCAGTAGTTTCAGGACAGTTAACACTGAAGCTTTCTTT,CASSFRTVNTEAFF
NA,TRBD1,TRBJ1-2,TRBV5-1,TGCGCCAGCAGCTTGGTGGGGCAGGGGGCTGCATTGAATGGCTACACCTTC,CASSLVGQGAALNGYTF
few,TRBD1,TRBJ2-2,TRBV5-1,TGCGCCAGCAGCTTGGAGACAGGGGGAAGTCGGACCGGGGAGCTGTTTTTT,CASSLETGGSRTGELFF